These T cell receptor beta chains were read from a single sample in a study of OX40 agonist ivuxolimab in advanced cancers. Clones were read by immunoSEQ multiplex PCR, and TCRdb kept only the in-frame ones, dropping some. Among 50,000 to 70,000 clones, roughly nine tenths were seen once, and the ten largest hold 14%. The sample here was CD4+ or CD8+ T cells sorted from blood, taken in a trial of the OX40 agonist ivuxolimab. These receptors were taken from an adult with an advanced solid tumor such as melanoma, head and neck, liver or kidney cancer. Each CDR3 is given with its conserved first and last residue. Each record gives: CDR3 DNA, CDR3 protein, CDR3 length, clone size, J gene, D gene, V gene. D genes are given only for firm matches. Rows may omit the clone size; those that give it use once, few, many or a size class.

TGTGCCAGCAGTTTGGGGCGGGAGATCGGGGAGCTGTTTTTT	CASSLGREIGELFF	14	.	TRBJ2-2	TRBD2	TRBV28
TGTGCCAGCAGCCCCCGGACAGGGGGCGAGCAGTACTTC	CASSPRTGGEQYF	13	.	TRBJ2-7	TRBD1	TRBV13
TGTGCCAGCAGTTTGGTCAGAAATAGCAATCAGCCCCAGCATTTT	CASSLVRNSNQPQHF	15	once	TRBJ1-5	.	TRBV27
TGTGCCAGCAGTGGGGCCGGGGAGCTGTTTTTT	CASSGAGELFF	11	.	TRBJ2-2	.	TRBV27
TGTGCCAGCAGTGCCGCCGGGACGGGAACTTACGAGCAGTACTTC	CASSAAGTGTYEQYF	15	.	TRBJ2-7	.	TRBV27
TGTGCCAGCAGTGAATGGGCTAGCGGGGGGACCCAAGAGACCCAGTACTTC	CASSEWASGGTQETQYF	17	once	TRBJ2-5	TRBD2	TRBV2
TGTGCCAGCAGTGAAGACAGGCGAAATCAGCCCCAGCATTTT	CASSEDRRNQPQHF	14	.	TRBJ1-5	.	TRBV6-1
TGTGCCAGCAGCGGACTAGCGGGAGTAAATGAGCAGTTCTTC	CASSGLAGVNEQFF	14	.	TRBJ2-1	TRBD2	TRBV6-1
TGTGCCAGCAGTTTCGGCCCCTCCTACGAGCAGTACTTC	CASSFGPSYEQYF	13	.	TRBJ2-7	.	TRBV27
TGTGCCAGCTCACACGACACTAGCGGGATGGGTGAGCAGTTCTTC	CASSHDTSGMGEQFF	15	.	TRBJ2-1	TRBD2	TRBV18
TGTGCCAGCAGCGGGGAACGGACTAGCGGGGTGACAGATACGCAGTATTTT	CASSGERTSGVTDTQYF	17	.	TRBJ2-3	TRBD2	TRBV9
TGTGCCAGCAGCCAAGACGGGAGATCCTACGAGCAGTACTTC	CASSQDGRSYEQYF	14	.	TRBJ2-7	.	TRBV4-2
TGTGCCAGCAGTGAATATGGCGGCGGGGAGCTGTTTTTT	CASSEYGGGELFF	13	once	TRBJ2-2	.	TRBV25-1
TGTGCCAGCAGTTTATGGGGGGGCTCTAGCACAGATACGCAGTATTTT	CASSLWGGSSTDTQYF	16	.	TRBJ2-3	.	TRBV27
TGTGCCTGGACCGGGACAGGGGGGGCGGATACGCAGTATTTT	CAWTGTGGADTQYF	14	.	TRBJ2-3	TRBD1	TRBV30
TGTGCCAGCAGTCAGGGACAGGGCAACTATGGCTACACCTTC	CASSQGQGNYGYTF	14	.	TRBJ1-2	TRBD1	TRBV27
TGTGCCAGCAGCTACGGGACAGGGGTCATGAACACTGAAGCTTTCTTT	CASSYGTGVMNTEAFF	16	.	TRBJ1-1	TRBD1	TRBV7-6
TGTGCCAGCAGTTTTGCCGGTCTTTATGGCTACACCTTC	CASSFAGLYGYTF	13	.	TRBJ1-2	.	TRBV27
TGTGCCAGCAGTGTCACTAGCGGGGCCTCTATAGTGTTCTTC	CASSVTSGASIVFF	14	once	TRBJ2-1	TRBD2	TRBV25-1
TGTGCCATCCCACAGGGGCGTAACACTGAAGCTTTCTTT	CAIPQGRNTEAFF	13	.	TRBJ1-1	TRBD1	TRBV2
TGTGCCAGCAGCTTGCTCAGGGGTCAGCCCCAGCATTTT	CASSLLRGQPQHF	13	.	TRBJ1-5	.	TRBV5-8
TGTGCCTGGAGTGTGTTGGATCGCACAGATACGCAGTATTTT	CAWSVLDRTDTQYF	14	.	TRBJ2-3	.	TRBV30
TGCGCCAGCAGCTTGGCCTCTATAGCGCTAGGGTGGGAGCAGTACTTC	CASSLASIALGWEQYF	16	.	TRBJ2-7	.	TRBV5-1
TGTGCCAGCAGTTTAATCTGGTTAGGGGTGAACACTGAAGCTTTCTTT	CASSLIWLGVNTEAFF	16	.	TRBJ1-1	.	TRBV27
TGTGCCATCAGTGAGGCGTACGAGCAGTACTTC	CAISEAYEQYF	11	few	TRBJ2-7	.	TRBV10-3
TGTGCCAGCAGTAAATACCCCCAACCCTCAGAACGCTACGAGCAGTACTTC	CASSKYPQPSERYEQYF	17	.	TRBJ2-7	.	TRBV11-2
TGTGCCAGCAGCTTGACTCGACAGGGGTATTCTGGAAACACCATATATTTT	CASSLTRQGYSGNTIYF	17	.	TRBJ1-3	TRBD1	TRBV7-8
TGTGCCAGCAGTTTATCCCTGGACAGCTACCATCTCGAAGGCACACTTGATACGCAGTATTTT	CASSLSLDSYHLEGTLDTQYF	21	.	TRBJ2-3	.	TRBV28
TGTGCCAGCAGCCAAGAATTTCCGGGCTCCTACGAGCAGTACTTC	CASSQEFPGSYEQYF	15	.	TRBJ2-7	.	TRBV4-2
TGTGCCAGCAGTCCCCGGGGTAGCGGGACCTACGAGCAGTACTTC	CASSPRGSGTYEQYF	15	.	TRBJ2-7	TRBD2	TRBV27
TGTGCCAGCAGCCCGGGGACTAGCGGGAGCGGGTTCTACAATGAGCAGTTCTTC	CASSPGTSGSGFYNEQFF	18	.	TRBJ2-1	TRBD2	TRBV11-2
TGTGCCAGCAGAATCCCGGGACAGACCTACGAGCAGTACTTC	CASRIPGQTYEQYF	14	medium-sized	TRBJ2-7	TRBD1	TRBV6-1
TGTGCCAGCAGCTCCCTAGGGCATGAGCAGTTCTTC	CASSSLGHEQFF	12	.	TRBJ2-1	.	TRBV7-3
TGTGCCAGCAGTTTATTGGGGGGCAGCTACGAGCAGTACTTC	CASSLLGGSYEQYF	14	.	TRBJ2-7	.	TRBV27
TGTGCCACCAGCAGAGATGACAGGGGGAAGCAGCCCCAGCATTTT	CATSRDDRGKQPQHF	15	.	TRBJ1-5	TRBD1	TRBV15
TGTGCCAGCAGCGTAGACCCAGCGGGGGGGCCGGGAAACATTCAGTACTTC	CASSVDPAGGPGNIQYF	17	once	TRBJ2-4	TRBD2	TRBV9
TGTGCCAGCAGCTTAGATATAAACTCCTACGAGCAGTACTTC	CASSLDINSYEQYF	14	.	TRBJ2-7	.	TRBV7-9
TGTGCCAGCAGCTTCCCATCCTACGAGCAGTACTTT	CASSFPSYEQYF	12	.	TRBJ2-7	.	TRBV7-9
TGTGCCAGCACCCGAGCGGGAGTGCCCACAGATACGCAGTATTTT	CASTRAGVPTDTQYF	15	.	TRBJ2-3	TRBD2	TRBV27
TGTGCCAGCAGTCCTTCGAACACTGAAGCTTTCTTT	CASSPSNTEAFF	12	.	TRBJ1-1	.	TRBV6-6